This section outlines one TCR beta chain sequence together with its context. The entry originates in a study of low-dose radiotherapy and immunotherapy resistance in tumors. Germline loops: CDR1 MDHEN, CDR2 SYDVKM. The CDR3 length is 15 residues. With V trimmed by 4 bases and J by 5 bases, 8 bases remained unmatched. Time point noted: before trial treatment. Eligible patients bore advanced solid tumors devoid of tumor-infiltrating lymphocytes. TRAV- and TRBV-specific primers, spanning alpha and beta chains, primed first-strand cDNA. TCRs were put through 20 PCR cycles of amplification with Phusion. A constant-region primer and the V-primer adapter served as the primer pair. TCRdb re-called the reads through MiXCR, storing one row per CDR3 protein. The sample has 80,000 to 95,000 distinct CDR3 sequences, under 9.5% seen once.

The genes are TRBV28 and TRBJ2-3; 8 nucleotides align to TRBD1. The receptor's source is a male donor with prostate cancer. Sequences were derived from PBMCs, sampled before treatment. CDR3 loop: CASSSNSGGIDTQYF. As DNA, the CDR3 is TGTGCCAGCAGTTCCAACTCAGGGGGCATAGATACGCAGTATTTT. The whole variable domain, remainder taken from reference TRBV28 and TRBJ2-3, is DVKVTQSSRYLVKRTGEKVFLECVQDMDHENMFWYRQDPGLGLRLIYFSYDVKMKEKGDIPEGYSVSREKKERFSLILESASTNQTSMYLCASSSNSGGIDTQYFGPGTRLTVL.